The clone carrying this TCR beta chain occurred many times. Its antigen is currently unknown. This record belongs to a study of early T cells in non-severe SARS-CoV-2 infection. The overall study: Sequenced bulk RNA came from whole blood that was unsorted, and chains were unpaired.

Findings of the study overall: A preference for anti-spike CD8 responses marked VDJdb matching, which missed private and CD4 specificities.

CDR3 size: 13 residues. The germline CDR1 and CDR2 sequences are MDHEN and SYDVKM. Trimming pared 6 bases from V and 4 bases from J, leaving 12 bases between. Unique molecular identifiers were added to individual cDNA molecules. TCRdb processed the 5' RACE reads anew with MiXCR; each CDR3 protein has one entry. The table has 69,000 or so distinct CDR3 sequences, 3.5% to 6% seen once. This receptor was identified in an adult who was a healthcare worker with PCR-confirmed SARS-CoV-2 infection or an uninfected control (not recorded which). The donor label of this sample is uncertain. This rearrangement joins TRBV28 to TRBJ1-2; D not resolved. Here the sequenced sample was whole blood, taken at baseline. The CDR3 DNA reads as TGTGCCAGCAGACCCATTCAAGGCTATGGCTACACCTTC. Translating it yields CASRPIQGYGYTF.